A selection of T cell receptor beta chains follows, all from one sample in a study of Ad26.COV2.S vaccination and SARS-CoV-2 variants. Profiled with immunoSEQ multiplex PCR; TCRdb holds only in-frame clones, not every one. In the table there are roughly 180,000 clones, 87% of which are singletons. This material consisted of peripheral blood, taken after recovery from COVID-19. The source of these receptors is a human donor who had recovered from COVID-19. Both conserved end residues are part of each CDR3. Clone size appears in some rows only: once, few, many, or a class for an expanded clone.

j_gene: TRBJ1-6
abundance: NA
v_gene: TRBV10-2
CDR3aa: CASSAGRVLRNSPLHF

j_gene: TRBJ2-5
abundance: NA
v_gene: TRBV9
CDR3aa: CASSVGLANFRETQYF

j_gene: TRBJ1-6
abundance: NA
v_gene: TRBV19
CDR3aa: CASSLRGPPNSPLHF

j_gene: TRBJ2-1
abundance: NA
v_gene: TRBV6-4
CDR3aa: CASSDSTPRPNEQFF

j_gene: TRBJ1-2
abundance: NA
v_gene: TRBV6-2/TRBV6-3
CDR3aa: CASSYSGQDRNYGYTF

j_gene: TRBJ2-1
abundance: NA
v_gene: TRBV3-1/TRBV3-2
CDR3aa: CASSQSARGSYNEQFF

j_gene: TRBJ2-2
abundance: NA
v_gene: TRBV7-3
CDR3aa: CASSGTGTGELFF

j_gene: TRBJ1-6
abundance: few
v_gene: TRBV10-3
CDR3aa: CAISESGRGPRNSPLHF

j_gene: TRBJ1-2
abundance: NA
v_gene: TRBV18
CDR3aa: CASSRDRVGYGYTF

j_gene: TRBJ2-5
abundance: NA
v_gene: TRBV6-6
CDR3aa: CASRTSGSREETQYF

j_gene: TRBJ1-3
abundance: NA
v_gene: TRBV9
CDR3aa: CASSPPGAGNTIYF

j_gene: TRBJ2-5
abundance: NA
v_gene: TRBV24-1
CDR3aa: CATSMTEQETQYF

j_gene: TRBJ1-5
abundance: NA
v_gene: TRBV5-1
CDR3aa: CASSLLGDQPQHF

j_gene: TRBJ1-1
abundance: NA
v_gene: TRBV4-1
CDR3aa: CASSEDRGQQAFF

j_gene: TRBJ2-3
abundance: NA
v_gene: TRBV7-3
CDR3aa: CASSLSREGDTQYF

j_gene: TRBJ2-7
abundance: NA
v_gene: TRBV29-1
CDR3aa: CSVAPESYEQYF

j_gene: TRBJ1-4
abundance: few
v_gene: TRBV12-3/TRBV12-4
CDR3aa: CASSLGEKLFF

j_gene: TRBJ1-2
abundance: NA
v_gene: TRBV6-6
CDR3aa: CASRQNVVYGYTF

j_gene: TRBJ1-2
abundance: NA
v_gene: TRBV20-1
CDR3aa: CSAEKNYGYTF

j_gene: TRBJ1-3
abundance: NA
v_gene: TRBV6-1
CDR3aa: CASSELASGNTIYF

j_gene: TRBJ2-3
abundance: NA
v_gene: TRBV2
CDR3aa: CASSGRRQGSTDTQYF

j_gene: TRBJ1-1
abundance: once
v_gene: TRBV7-3
CDR3aa: CASSSSGTGMNTEAFF

j_gene: TRBJ2-3
abundance: NA
v_gene: TRBV27
CDR3aa: CASSIRLAATDTQYF